A single sample gave rise to the 11 T cell receptor beta chains below, sequenced in a study of shared clonotypes between healthy human individuals. Data came from immunoSEQ multiplex PCR; TCRdb stores just in-frame clones and leaves some out. This table holds around 1.4 million clones, roughly 98.5% found once. The material sequenced was naive CD4+ T cells sorted from blood. The subset denotes: CD45RA+ positively selected. The receptors shown here come from a man aged 25 to 40 in good health.

The rearrangement uses TRBV5-1 and TRBJ2-3; 9 positions match TRBD2. This CDR3 spans 15 amino acids. Germline V gene lookup returns CDR1 SGHRS and CDR2 YFSETQ. V lost 5 bases and J lost 6; bases outside the gene matches: 10. This CDR3 reads CASSSGSWGWDTQYF. CDR3 nucleotides: TGCGCCAGCAGTAGCGGGAGTTGGGGTTGGGATACGCAGTATTTT.

CDR3 coding DNA: TGTGCCTCCAAAGGCGACTACGAGCAGTACTTC. As protein: CASKGDYEQYF. The rearrangement links TRBV30 to TRBJ2-7; D ambiguous. Germline loops: CDR1 GTSNPN, CDR2 SVGIG (reference sequence). Trimming removed 7 bases from V and 3 bases from J, with 10 bases in between. This CDR3 has 11 residues.

The chain employs TRBV13 and TRBJ2-6, with 8 bases that match TRBD2. CDR1 and CDR2 (germline): PRHDT, FYEKMQ (reference sequence). J gave up 2 bases and V 1 base, and 4 bases lay outside the gene matches. This CDR3 has 17 amino acids. CDR3 residues: CASSLEPGGTGANVLTF. Here the CDR3 DNA reads TGTGCCAGCAGCTTAGAGCCGGGAGGGACTGGGGCCAACGTCCTGACTTTC.

The chain couples TRBV18 to TRBJ2-2; TRBD2 matches at 14 bases. Germline V lookup: CDR1 KGHSH, CDR2 LQKENI. This CDR3 is 18 amino acids long. Trimming at V came to 3 bases and at J to 2 bases, leaving 5 bases not matched to a gene. CDR3 protein: CASSPRTSGRLNTGELFF. The DNA for the CDR3 is TGTGCCAGCTCACCGCGGACTAGCGGGAGGTTAAACACCGGGGAGCTGTTTTTT.

V gene TRBV5-1 combines with J gene TRBJ2-5; D remains unclear. The CDR3 length is 12 residues. Germline lookup yields CDR1 SGHRS and CDR2 YFSETQ. Trimming removed 4 bases from V and 7 bases from J, with 11 bases in between. The CDR3 spells CASSPRSGTQYF. DNA of the CDR3: TGCGCCAGCAGCCCCCGCTCGGGGACCCAGTACTTC. The variable domain in full, completed from reference TRBV5-1 and TRBJ2-5, reads KAGVTQTPRYLIKTRGQQVTLSCSPISGHRSVSWYQQTPGQGLQFLFEYFSETQRNKGNFPGRFSGRQFSNSRSEMNVSTLELGDSALYLCASSPRSGTQYFGPGTRLLVL.

J is TRBJ2-1 and V is TRBV18; TRBD2 matches at 7 bases. Trimming cost V 4 bases and J 4 bases; bases outside gene matches: 10. Germline CDR1 and CDR2: KGHSH and LQKENI. This CDR3 is 16 amino acids long. This CDR3 is CASSLKGGSLYNEQFF. The CDR3 nucleotides read TGTGCCAGCTCACTCAAAGGCGGGAGTCTATACAATGAGCAGTTCTTC. Full variable domain (rest looked up from reference TRBV18 and TRBJ2-1): NAGVMQNPRHLVRRRGQEARLRCSPMKGHSHVYWYRQLPEEGLKFMVYLQKENIIDESGMPKERFSAEFPKEGPSILRIQQVVRGDSAAYFCASSLKGGSLYNEQFFGPGTRLTVL.

The chain recombines TRBV19 with TRBJ2-7, with D perhaps TRBD2 (5 bases). CDR1 is LNHDA, CDR2 SQIVND, per germline (reference sequence). Trimming stripped 4 bases from V and 1 base from J, with 11 bases between. The CDR3 is 14 residues long. The DNA of the CDR3 is TGTGCCAGTAGTAGGGTAACGGGGTCCTACGAGCAGTACTTC. Protein sequence: CASSRVTGSYEQYF.

The chain recombines TRBV7-8 with TRBJ2-7; TRBD2 matches at 10 bases. In germline, CDR1 is SGHVS, CDR2 FQNEAQ. V gave up 3 bases and J gave up 4 bases; unmatched junction bases: 12. The CDR3 is 17 amino acids. The DNA for the CDR3 is TGTGCCAGCAGCTTGCCTCCTAGCGGGAGATTCGTTTACGAGCAGTACTTC. Protein: CASSLPPSGRFVYEQYF.

This clone was observed a single time. V is TRBV27 and J is TRBJ2-7, with D possibly being TRBD2 (6 bases). Germline V CDR1 and CDR2: MNHEY, SMNVEV (reference sequence). The CDR3 has 16 amino acids. V was shortened by 9 bases and J by 6 bases, with 27 bases between the two germline ends. CDR3 sequence reads: CARGCKRTVRGFEQYF. Written as DNA, the CDR3 is TGTGCCAGGGGCTGTAAACGAACGGTGCGGGGTTTCGAGCAGTACTTC.

The chain couples TRBV19 to TRBJ1-5; 9 nucleotides agree with TRBD1. The V gene end was trimmed by 6 bases and the J gene end by 4 bases; junction bases not matched to a gene: 10. Germline V gene sequence: CDR1 LNHDA, CDR2 SQIVND (reference sequence). The CDR3 has 16 amino acids. The DNA of the CDR3 is TGTGCCAGTAGGAAGGGCCTGGACAGGGGAAATCAGCCCCAGCATTTT. Translated, it gives CASRKGLDRGNQPQHF.

V usage is TRBV7-9 and J usage is TRBJ2-2; possibly TRBD1 for D (5 bases). Trimming left V 5 bases short and J 8 bases short, with 15 bases between. Germline lookup yields CDR1 SEHNR and CDR2 FQNEAQ (reference sequence). This CDR3 spans 14 amino acids. The CDR3 protein is CASSARGPGGELFF. The CDR3 DNA sequence: TGTGCCAGCAGCGCTAGGGGTCCAGGAGGGGAGCTGTTTTTT.